This TCR beta chain was documented in a study of blood T cell repertoires in COVID-19. Cohort assignment relied on participant-reported clinical history. Donors in Cohort 3 who had recovered were those with two negative PCRs, healthcare professional clearance, or resolution of their symptoms. Clones were sequenced by immunoSEQ multiplex PCR, and TCRdb holds only the in-frame ones, with some missing. The repertoire holds 250,000 to 300,000 clones, with about 93% as singletons. Sequencing input: PBMCs or T cells enriched from blood (not recorded which). The sequence was collected from a young woman who had recovered from COVID-19.

The CDR3 protein is CASSFSSLNPEAFF. CDR3 in DNA: TGCGCCAGCAGCTTCTCTAGTCTAAACCCTGAAGCTTTCTTT. The chain recombines TRBV5-1 with TRBJ1-1; D is unresolved. Trimming shortened V by 2 bases and J by 6 bases, and 14 bases separated the two germline ends. The CDR3 loop spans 14 amino acids. The germline V gene encodes CDR1 SGHRS and CDR2 YFSETQ.